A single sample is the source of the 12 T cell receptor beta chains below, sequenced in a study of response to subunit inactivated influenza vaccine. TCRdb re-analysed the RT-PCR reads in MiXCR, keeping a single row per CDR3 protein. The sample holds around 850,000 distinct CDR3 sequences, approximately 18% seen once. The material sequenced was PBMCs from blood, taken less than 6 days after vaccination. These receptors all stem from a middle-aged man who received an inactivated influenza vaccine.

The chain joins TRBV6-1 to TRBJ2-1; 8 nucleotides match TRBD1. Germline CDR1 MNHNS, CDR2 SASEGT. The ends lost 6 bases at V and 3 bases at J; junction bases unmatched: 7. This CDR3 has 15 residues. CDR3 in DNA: TGTGCCAGCAGGGGGCTCACAGGGGGCTACAATGAGCAGTTCTTC. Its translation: CASRGLTGGYNEQFF.

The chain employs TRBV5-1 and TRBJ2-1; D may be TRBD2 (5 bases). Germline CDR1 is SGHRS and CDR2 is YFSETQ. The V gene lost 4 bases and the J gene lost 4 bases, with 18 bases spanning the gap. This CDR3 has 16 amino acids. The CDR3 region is CASSPWTPPLYNEQFF. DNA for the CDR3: TGCGCCAGCAGCCCGTGGACTCCGCCCTTATACAATGAGCAGTTCTTC.

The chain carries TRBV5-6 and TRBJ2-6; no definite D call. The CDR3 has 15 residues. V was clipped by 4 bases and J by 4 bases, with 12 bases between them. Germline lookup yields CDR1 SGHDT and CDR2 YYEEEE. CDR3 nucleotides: TGTGCCAGCAGCACCAGAGGTACCGGGGCCAACGTCCTGACTTTC. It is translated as CASSTRGTGANVLTF. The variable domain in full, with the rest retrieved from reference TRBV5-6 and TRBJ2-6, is DAGVTQSPTHLIKTRGQQVTLRCSPKSGHDTVSWYQQALGQGPQFIFQYYEEEERQRGNFPDRFSGHQFPNYSSELNVNALLLGDSALYLCASSTRGTGANVLTFGAGSRLTVL.

CDR3: CASSEFRGQGTYEQYF. The CDR3 DNA sequence: TGTGCCAGCAGTGAATTTAGGGGACAGGGGACCTACGAGCAGTACTTC. V and J are TRBV25-1 and TRBJ2-7; 10 bases agree with TRBD1. CDR1 MGHDK and CDR2 SYGVNS come from the germline V gene. The J segment lost 2 bases and the V segment lost 1 base, leaving 5 bases of the junction unmatched. The CDR3 runs 16 residues.

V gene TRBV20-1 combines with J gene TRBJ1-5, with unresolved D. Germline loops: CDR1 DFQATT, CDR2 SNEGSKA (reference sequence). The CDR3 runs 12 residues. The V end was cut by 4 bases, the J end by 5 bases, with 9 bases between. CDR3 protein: CSAKFWDQPQHF. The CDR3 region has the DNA TGCAGTGCTAAATTTTGGGATCAGCCCCAGCATTTT.

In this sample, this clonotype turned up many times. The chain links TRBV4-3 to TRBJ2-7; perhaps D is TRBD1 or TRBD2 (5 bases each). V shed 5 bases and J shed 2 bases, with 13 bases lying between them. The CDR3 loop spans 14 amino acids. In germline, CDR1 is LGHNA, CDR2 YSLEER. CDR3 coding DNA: TGCGCCAGCAGCGAAGGGGACGGACCCTACGAGCAGTACTTC. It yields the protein CASSEGDGPYEQYF.

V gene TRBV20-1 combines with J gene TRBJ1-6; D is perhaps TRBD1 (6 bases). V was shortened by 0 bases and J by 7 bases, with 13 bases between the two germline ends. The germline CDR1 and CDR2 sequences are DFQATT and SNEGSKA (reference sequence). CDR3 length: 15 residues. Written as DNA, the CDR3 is TGCAGTGCTAGAGACAGGGGAGTGTGGAATTCACCCCTCCACTTT. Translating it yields CSARDRGVWNSPLHF.

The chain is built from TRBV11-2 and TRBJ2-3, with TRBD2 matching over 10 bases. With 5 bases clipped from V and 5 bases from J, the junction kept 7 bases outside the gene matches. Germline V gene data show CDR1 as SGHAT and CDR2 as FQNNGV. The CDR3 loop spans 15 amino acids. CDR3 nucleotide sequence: TGTGCCAGCAGCCTCCGGGGACTAGCGATAGATACGCAGTATTTT. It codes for CASSLRGLAIDTQYF.

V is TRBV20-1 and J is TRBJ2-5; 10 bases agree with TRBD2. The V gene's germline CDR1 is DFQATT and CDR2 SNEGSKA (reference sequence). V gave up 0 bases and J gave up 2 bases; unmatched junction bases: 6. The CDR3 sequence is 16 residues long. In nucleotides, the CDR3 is TGCAGTGCTAGAGATACGAGCGGGAGGGTTCAAGAGACCCAGTACTTC. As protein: CSARDTSGRVQETQYF.

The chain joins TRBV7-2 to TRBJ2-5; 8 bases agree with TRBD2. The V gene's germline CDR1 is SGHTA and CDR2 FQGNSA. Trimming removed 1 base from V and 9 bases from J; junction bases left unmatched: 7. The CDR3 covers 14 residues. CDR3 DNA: TGTGCCAGCAGCTTAGGCCGGGGGGGAAGCCCCCAGTACTTC. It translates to CASSLGRGGSPQYF.

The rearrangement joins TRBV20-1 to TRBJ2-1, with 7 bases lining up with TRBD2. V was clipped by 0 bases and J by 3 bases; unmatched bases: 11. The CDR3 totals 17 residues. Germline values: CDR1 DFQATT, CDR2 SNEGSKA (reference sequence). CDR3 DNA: TGCAGTGCTAGAGATCGGGAGCGGGAAGTAATCTACAATGAGCAGTTCTTC. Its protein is CSARDREREVIYNEQFF.

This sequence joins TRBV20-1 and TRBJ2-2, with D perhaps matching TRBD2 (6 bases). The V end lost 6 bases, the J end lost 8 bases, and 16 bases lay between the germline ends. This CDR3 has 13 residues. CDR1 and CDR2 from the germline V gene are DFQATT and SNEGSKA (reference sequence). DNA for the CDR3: TGCAGTGCCCCAGGGACTTTCAGTGGGGAGCTGTTTTTT. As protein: CSAPGTFSGELFF.